This T cell receptor (beta chain) was retrieved from a study of T cell clones after liver transplantation. Germline loops: CDR1 SGHTS, CDR2 YDEGEE. This CDR3 region has 15 residues. Trimming took 6 bases from V and 1 from J, leaving 14 bases between them. CD3+CD4+ and CD3+CD8+ cells were FACS-sorted from thawed unstimulated PBMCs. This table comes from immunoSEQ multiplex PCR, and its TCRdb copy is limited to in-frame clones, with some not included. This table has 85,000 to 110,000 clones, about 81% appearing once. Sequenced material: CD4+ T cells from blood, taken around 4 years after liver transplant. V usage is TRBV5-8 and J usage is TRBJ1-5; D not resolved. This clonotype was sampled from a human patient who received a liver transplant. Some T cells may have originated in the graft donor. Here the CDR3 DNA reads TGTGCCAGCATCCTCGAGGCCGGAAGCAATCAGCCCCAGCATTTT. It codes for CASILEAGSNQPQHF.